In its sample, the clone carrying this T cell receptor (beta chain) was seen a few times. CDR3 size: 13 residues. Looked up from germline, CDR1 is MNHNY and CDR2 is SVGAGI (reference sequence). Unmatched junction bases numbered 2, after V lost 2 bases and J lost 8 bases. This entry is derived from a study of CDR3 diversity in severe acne. TCRdb re-derived calls from the PCR reads in MiXCR, one entry per CDR3 protein. The sample contains fewer than 100,000 distinct CDR3 sequences, 45% to 60% of which appear only once. This clonotype was sampled from a male donor in good health, without acne. The rearrangement joins TRBV6-6 to TRBJ1-4, with TRBD1 matching over 7 bases. The sample was blood. Here the CDR3 reads CASSYTGEEKLFF. CDR3 DNA: TGTGCCAGCAGTTACACAGGGGAAGAAAAACTGTTTTTT.